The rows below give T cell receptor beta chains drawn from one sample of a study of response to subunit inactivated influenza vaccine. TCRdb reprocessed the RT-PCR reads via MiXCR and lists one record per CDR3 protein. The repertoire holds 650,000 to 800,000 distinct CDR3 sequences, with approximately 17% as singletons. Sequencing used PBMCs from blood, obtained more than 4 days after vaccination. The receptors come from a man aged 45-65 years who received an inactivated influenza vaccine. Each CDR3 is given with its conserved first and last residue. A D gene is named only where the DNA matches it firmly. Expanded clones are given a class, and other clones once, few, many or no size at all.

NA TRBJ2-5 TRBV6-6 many CASSSGGLETQYF TGTGCCAGCAGTTCCGGGGGGCTGGAGACCCAGTACTTC
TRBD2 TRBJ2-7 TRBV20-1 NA CSAPPASGSMGNEQYF TGCAGTGCCCCCCCGGCTAGCGGGAGTATGGGGAACGAGCAGTACTTC
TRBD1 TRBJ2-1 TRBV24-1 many CATSEPGTGYNEQFF TGTGCCACCAGTGAGCCCGGGACAGGGTACAATGAGCAGTTCTTC
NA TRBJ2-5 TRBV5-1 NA CASSPQGHLQETQYF TGCGCCAGCAGCCCCCAGGGACACCTCCAAGAGACCCAGTACTTC
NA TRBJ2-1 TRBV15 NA CATNRGQGISEQFF TGTGCCACCAACCGAGGGCAGGGAATTAGTGAGCAGTTCTTC
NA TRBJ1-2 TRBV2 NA CASSDITGTYGYTF TGTGCCAGCAGTGATATTACAGGGACCTATGGCTACACCTTC
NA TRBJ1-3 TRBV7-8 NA CASSLVGGAGGNTIYF TGTGCCAGCAGCTTAGTGGGGGGGGCGGGTGGAAACACCATATATTTT
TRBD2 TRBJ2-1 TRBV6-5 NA CASSSGLAGGPSVNEQFF TGTGCCAGCAGTTCGGGACTAGCGGGAGGGCCCTCCGTGAATGAGCAGTTCTTC
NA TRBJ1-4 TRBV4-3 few CASSQELTPGHEKLFF TGCGCCAGCAGCCAAGAATTGACCCCGGGACATGAAAAACTGTTTTTT
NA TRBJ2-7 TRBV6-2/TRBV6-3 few CASSYSSRATYEQYF TGTGCCAGCAGTTACTCATCCAGGGCCACCTACGAGCAGTACTTC
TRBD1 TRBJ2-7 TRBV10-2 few CASSEFPDRGYEQYF TGCGCCAGCAGTGAGTTCCCGGACAGGGGTTACGAGCAGTACTTC
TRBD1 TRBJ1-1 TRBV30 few CASKGQGYNSYTEAFF TGTGCCTCCAAGGGACAGGGGTATAATAGTTACACTGAAGCTTTCTTT
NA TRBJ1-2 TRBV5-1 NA CASAQTAANYGYTF TGCGCCAGCGCCCAGACGGCCGCCAACTATGGCTACACCTTC
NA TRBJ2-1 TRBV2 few CASSEARGFGDNEQFF TGTGCCAGCAGTGAAGCACGCGGGTTCGGGGACAATGAGCAGTTCTTC
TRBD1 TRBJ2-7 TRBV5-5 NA CASSFPGQTYEQYF TGTGCCAGCAGCTTTCCGGGACAGACCTACGAGCAGTACTTC
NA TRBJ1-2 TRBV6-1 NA CASSEAWSLLF TGTGCCAGCAGTGAAGCGTGGAGTCTACTCTTC
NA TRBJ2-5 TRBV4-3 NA CASSHTFSPRGQETQYF TGCGCCAGCAGCCATACATTCAGTCCCCGGGGACAAGAGACCCAGTACTTC
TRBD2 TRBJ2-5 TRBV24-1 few CATSDSTSSSPETQYF TGTGCCACCAGTGATTCGACTAGCTCGTCACCGGAGACCCAGTACTTC
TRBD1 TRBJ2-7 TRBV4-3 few CASSQAGTGTYEQYF TGCGCCAGCAGCCAGGCCGGGACAGGGACCTACGAGCAGTACTTC
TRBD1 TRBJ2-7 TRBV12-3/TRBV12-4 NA CASSPGTDRGEQYF TGTGCCAGCAGCCCTGGGACTGACAGGGGCGAGCAGTACTTC
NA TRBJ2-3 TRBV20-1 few CSASPPGPPADTQYF TGCAGTGCTAGTCCACCGGGACCTCCTGCAGATACGCAGTATTTT
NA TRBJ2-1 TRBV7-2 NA CASSQTLHNEQFF TGTGCCAGCAGCCAGACGCTTCACAATGAGCAGTTCTTC
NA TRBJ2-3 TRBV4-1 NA CASSQFWDGSTDTQYF TGCGCCAGCAGCCAATTCTGGGACGGTAGCACAGATACGCAGTATTTT
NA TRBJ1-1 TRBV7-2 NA CASSLVGDRIVRTEAFF TGTGCCAGCAGCTTAGTTGGGGATCGGATAGTTAGGACTGAAGCTTTCTTT
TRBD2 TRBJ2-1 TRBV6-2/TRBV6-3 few CASTLAGIYNEQFF TGTGCCAGCACCCTAGCGGGAATCTACAATGAGCAGTTCTTC
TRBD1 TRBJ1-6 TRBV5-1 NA CASSPLQTGVSPLHF TGCGCCAGCAGCCCACTTCAGACAGGGGTTTCACCCCTCCACTTT
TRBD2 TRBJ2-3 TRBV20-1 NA CSARGLRASGGADTQYF TGCAGTGCTAGAGGCTTGAGGGCTAGCGGGGGCGCAGATACGCAGTATTTT
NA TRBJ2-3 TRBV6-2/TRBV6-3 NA CASRRVSSTQYF TGTGCCAGCAGAAGGGTCTCGAGTACGCAGTATTTT
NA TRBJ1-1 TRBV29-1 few CSVESGLNTEAFF TGCAGCGTTGAATCGGGGCTGAACACTGAAGCTTTCTTT
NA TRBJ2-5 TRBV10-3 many CAISESGVETQYF TGTGCCATCAGTGAGTCGGGGGTGGAGACCCAGTACTTC
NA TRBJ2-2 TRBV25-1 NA CASSDMWRESGELFF TGTGCCAGCAGTGACATGTGGAGGGAGAGCGGGGAGCTGTTTTTT
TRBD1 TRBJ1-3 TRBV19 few CASSITEGQSSGNTIYF TGTGCCAGTAGTATCACCGAGGGACAGAGCTCTGGAAACACCATATATTTT
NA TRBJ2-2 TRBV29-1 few CSGFRGNTGELFF TGCAGCGGATTCCGCGGCAACACCGGGGAGCTGTTTTTT
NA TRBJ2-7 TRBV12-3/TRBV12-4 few CASSPGRSGQYF TGTGCCAGCAGTCCCGGGCGTAGCGGGCAGTACTTC
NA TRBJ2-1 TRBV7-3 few CASSPLLSNEQFF TGTGCCAGCAGCCCACTCCTTTCCAATGAGCAGTTCTTC
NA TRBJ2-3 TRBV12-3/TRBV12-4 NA CASTLGVADTDTQYF TGTGCCAGCACCCTGGGGGTAGCTGACACAGATACGCAGTATTTT
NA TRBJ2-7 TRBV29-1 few CSGEGQPGGEQYF TGCAGCGGCGAGGGACAGCCCGGGGGGGAGCAGTACTTC
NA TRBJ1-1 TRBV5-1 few CASSALRTGNTEAFF TGCGCCAGCAGCGCTCTCCGCACAGGAAACACTGAAGCTTTCTTT
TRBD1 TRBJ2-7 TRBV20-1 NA CSARDPSGGYEQYF TGCAGTGCTAGAGATCCGTCAGGGGGCTACGAGCAGTACTTC
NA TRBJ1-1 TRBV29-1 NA CSAAPLGRTEAFF TGCAGCGCCGCACCCTTGGGACGGACTGAAGCTTTCTTT
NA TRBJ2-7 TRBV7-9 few CASSWSFYEQYF TGTGCCAGCAGCTGGTCCTTCTACGAGCAGTACTTC
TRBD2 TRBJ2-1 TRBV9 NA CASSLSGVALNEQFF TGTGCCAGCAGCCTAAGCGGGGTGGCCCTCAATGAGCAGTTCTTC
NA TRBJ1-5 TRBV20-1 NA CSARDQTGNQPQHF TGCAGTGCTAGAGACCAGACAGGCAATCAGCCCCAGCATTTT
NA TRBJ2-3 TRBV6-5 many CASRRGDTQYF TGTGCCAGCAGGAGGGGAGATACGCAGTATTTT
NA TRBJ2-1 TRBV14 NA CASSQALAPNEQFF TGTGCCAGCAGCCAAGCTCTAGCCCCCAATGAGCAGTTCTTC
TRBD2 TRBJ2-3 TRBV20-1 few CSARDLRRAGDVTTQYF TGCAGTGCTAGAGATCTAAGGCGAGCGGGAGATGTTACTACGCAGTATTTT
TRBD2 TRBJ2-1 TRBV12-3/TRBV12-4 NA CASLRGMNNNEQFF TGTGCCAGCTTGCGGGGGATGAACAACAATGAGCAGTTCTTC
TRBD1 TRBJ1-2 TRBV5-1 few CASSARGGWDYGYTF TGCGCCAGCAGCGCCAGAGGGGGCTGGGACTATGGCTACACCTTC
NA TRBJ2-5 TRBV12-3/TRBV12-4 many CASSKKSGQETQYF TGTGCCAGCAGTAAAAAGAGCGGCCAAGAGACCCAGTACTTC
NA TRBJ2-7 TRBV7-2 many CASSSTGSYEQYF TGTGCCAGCAGCTCCACCGGGTCCTACGAGCAGTACTTC
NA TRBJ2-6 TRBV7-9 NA CAIDMTGANVLTF TGTGCCATCGACATGACTGGGGCCAACGTCCTGACTTTC
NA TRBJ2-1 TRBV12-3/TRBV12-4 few CASSSRTTNSYNEQFF TGTGCCAGCAGTTCGAGGACAACCAACTCCTACAATGAGCAGTTCTTC
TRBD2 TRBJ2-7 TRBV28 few CASLNSGGLYEQYF TGTGCCAGCTTAAATTCGGGGGGTCTCTACGAGCAGTACTTC
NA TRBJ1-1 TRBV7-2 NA CASSLVVLEGIKAFF TGTGCCAGCAGCTTAGTTGTTTTGGAGGGGATTAAAGCTTTCTTT
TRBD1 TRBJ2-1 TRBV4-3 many CASSQDYVRQGFYNEQFF TGCGCCAGCAGCCAAGATTACGTCCGACAGGGGTTCTACAATGAGCAGTTCTTC
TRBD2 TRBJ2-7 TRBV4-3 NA CASSQAAGLPTYEQYF TGCGCCAGCAGCCAAGCTGCGGGACTACCCACCTACGAGCAGTACTTC
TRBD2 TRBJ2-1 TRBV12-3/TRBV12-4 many CASSLYGGSSYNEQFF TGTGCCAGCAGTTTATACGGCGGGAGCTCCTACAATGAGCAGTTCTTC
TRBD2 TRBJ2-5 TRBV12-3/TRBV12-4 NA CASSTSGGTRTQYF TGTGCCAGCAGCACTAGCGGGGGGACCCGGACCCAGTACTTC